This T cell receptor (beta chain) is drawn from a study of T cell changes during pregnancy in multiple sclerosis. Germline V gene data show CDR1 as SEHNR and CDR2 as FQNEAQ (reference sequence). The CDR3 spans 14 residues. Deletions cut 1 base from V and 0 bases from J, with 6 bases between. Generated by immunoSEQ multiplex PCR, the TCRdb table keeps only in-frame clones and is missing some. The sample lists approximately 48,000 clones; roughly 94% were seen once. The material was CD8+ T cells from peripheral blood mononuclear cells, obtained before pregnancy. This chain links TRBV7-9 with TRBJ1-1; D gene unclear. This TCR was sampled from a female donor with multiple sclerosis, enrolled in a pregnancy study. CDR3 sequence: CASSLGRLNTEAFF. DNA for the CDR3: TGTGCCAGCAGCTTAGGTCGGTTGAACACTGAAGCTTTCTTT.